This T cell receptor beta chain appears in the sequencing data of a study of blood T cell repertoires in COVID-19 (dated by TCRdb to 2020 to 2022). Study-wide context: Samples from collaborators originated in the United States, Italy and Spain and spanned both the acute and convalescent phases of COVID-19. The material from the prospective study consisted of cDNA or gDNA derived from T cells, B-cell-depleted T cells, or PBMCs. Subjects who had been exposed to COVID-19, were actively infected with it, or had recovered from it provided the deeply sampled blood TCRbeta repertoires that made up the dataset. The repertoires were made available in a free public database intended to serve as a resource for research on the immune response to SARS-CoV-2. Samples came from the ongoing ImmuneRACE study (first 160 participants) plus 1,254 subjects from 6 global collaborators. Sample metadata almost always included a de-identified subject ID, COVID-19 status, age in years and sex. Where HLA class I and class II types were available, the types were taken from metadata supplied by the sample provider, not from assay-based typing.

In Seattle, one collaborating source enrolled patients while the infection was active and tracked those patients longitudinally over the course of disease. The collaborating institutions used their own protocols to collect whole blood in K2EDTA tubes. For TCRbeta analysis, collaborators shipped samples as frozen whole blood, isolated PBMCs, or DNA extracted from either of those sample types. Germline trimming: 2 bases from V, 3 bases from J; junction bases outside gene matches: 9. The CDR3, from cysteine to phenylalanine, totals 17 residues. CDR3 DNA only is kept here, 51 bases in frame from base 1. For CDR1 and CDR2, the germline V gene lists SGHRS and YFSETQ. TCRbeta CDR3 regions were amplified from genomic DNA using the immunoSEQ Assay, a bias-controlled multiplex PCR. Regarding the original processing steps: The number of nucleated cells in each sample was estimated from the amplification of reference gene primers within the assay. Sequence reads were collapsed and filtered to measure the absolute abundance of every unique TCRbeta CDR3 rearrangement. For each sample, productive Simpson clonality was calculated as the square root of Simpson's diversity index over productive rearrangements. TCRdb carries this immuneACCESS record with in-frame sequences only. Its versions omit some clonotypes, under half of them owing to an unresolved V gene in the studies checked, with the rest unexplained. Clone size and V and J calls were adopted from that table, with D and trimming inferred from the DNA. A total of 270,000 or so clones appear in this sample, roughly 84% of them only once. In total, the top ten clones hold about 1.6% of the sample.

Regarding this clone: Its antigen is unknown. Base qualities were left out, and no much larger clone turns up one base away.

The investigation overall reported the following: The amount of clinical and demographic metadata varied by source and participant and was provided uncurated.

The rearrangement combines TRBV5-1 with TRBJ1-4; TRBD1 agrees with 8 junctional bases. The sequencing input was peripheral blood. The clonotype originates from a human donor with COVID-19, enrolled during active disease. The donor label of this sample is uncertain. The nucleotide sequence reads TGCGCCAGCAGCTTATCAGGGGGCGCGGCGGCTAATGAAAAACTGTTTTTT. The translation is CASSLSGGAAANEKLFF.